This note documents a single T cell receptor beta chain sequence. This specimen belongs to a study of cytomegalovirus exposure and HLA in healthy donors. The PCR employed 60 Vbeta primers together with 13 Jbeta primers. Sequenced by immunoSEQ multiplex PCR; TCRdb stores in-frame clones only, minus some. The data contain 150,000 to 200,000 clones, roughly three quarters of them singletons. Germline V gene data show CDR1 as MDHEN and CDR2 as SYDVKM. The germline V and J ends were trimmed by 6 bases and 7 bases, with 16 bases remaining between them. The CDR3 runs 15 residues. The source is a woman aged 45-65 years in good health and CMV-seronegative. Sequencing input: PBMCs. The rearrangement uses TRBV28 and TRBJ1-6; perhaps TRBD1 as D (6 bases). The CDR3 loop reads CASSSLRGANSPLHF. The CDR3 coding sequence is TGTGCCAGCAGCTCGCTCAGGGGCGCGAATTCACCCCTCCACTTT.